The present T cell receptor (beta chain) was sequenced within a study of immune evolution from preneoplasia to lung adenocarcinoma. Study as a whole: HLA loss of heterozygosity: about 7% AIS, roughly 15% MIA, approximately 35% ADC, none AAH. Notes on the study in general: KRAS-mutant nodules had the highest T cell clonality.

Here immunoSEQ multiplex PCR was the method, and the copy in TCRdb shows in-frame clones only, minus some. Among tens of thousands of clones, less than 85% were seen once, and the ten largest hold roughly 4.7%. This CDR3 contains 15 residues. Germline assignment: CDR1 GTSNPN and CDR2 SVGIG (reference sequence). Losses at the gene ends were 3 bases for V and 3 bases for J; bases not matched to a gene: 6. In regard to this clone: Its target is not known.

Each case's diagnosis was confirmed by two pathologists on H&E. The gene calls are TRBV30 and TRBJ2-2, with 8 bases that match TRBD1. The TCR originated in a person in their sixties with lung adenocarcinoma. Input material: FFPE invasive lung adenocarcinoma tissue. The CDR3: CAWRRGQGDTGELFF. The CDR3 nucleotides are TGTGCCTGGAGAAGAGGACAGGGCGACACCGGGGAGCTGTTTTTT.